This T cell receptor beta chain was captured in a study of blood T cells in healthy people across ages. This clonotype has a single count. Primers used in a second PCR of about 6 to 11 cycles were a sample-barcoded 5' primer and a J-beta primer mix. TCRdb re-called the 5' RACE reads with MiXCR, one entry per CDR3 protein. This table has about a million distinct CDR3 sequences, less than 45% appearing once. The V gene's germline CDR1 is DFQATT and CDR2 SNEGSKA (reference sequence). The CDR3 spans 16 residues. V was pared by 6 bases and J by 6 bases, with 14 bases of the junction left unmatched. The chain couples TRBV20-1 to TRBJ1-6; 7 bases align to TRBD1. Sequenced material: blood. The TCR originated in a man in his late teens or twenties in good health. As DNA, the CDR3 is TGCAGTGCCCAAAACCGCCGGGACAGCCCTAATTCACCCCTCCACTTT. It translates to CSAQNRRDSPNSPLHF.